This entry features one T cell receptor (beta chain) sequence. Its antigen is undetermined. Germline CDR1 and CDR2: SGHTA and FQGNSA. The CDR3 covers 14 residues. Trimming stripped 8 bases from V and 0 bases from J, with 10 bases between. The sample originates from a study of T cell responses to AZD1222 COVID-19 vaccine. Findings of the study overall: Among the donors, most were white British and more were female, and clonal diversity was possibly underestimated.

Sequenced by immunoSEQ multiplex PCR; TCRdb stores in-frame clones only, minus some. The sample carries around 140,000 clones, 90% recorded once. This chain links TRBV7-2 with TRBJ1-4, with a tentative D call TRBD1 (5 bases). The starting material was peripheral blood, obtained on day 0 of AZD1222 vaccination. This TCR derives from an adult in good health. This chain's CDR3 is CASGQVATNEKLFF. For the CDR3, the DNA is TGTGCCAGCGGACAAGTAGCAACTAATGAAAAACTGTTTTTT.